The 22 T cell receptor beta chains below come from one sample, sequenced in a study of identical twins. Each CDR3 protein is one row after TCRdb ran MiXCR on the 5' RACE reads. The sample holds hundreds of thousands of distinct CDR3 sequences, 21% seen once. The same specimen was also included in a second study, on T cells expressing NK-cell markers.

The sample taken for sequencing was PBMCs. These receptors were taken from a woman between 18 and 29 years old in good health.

The sample holds a few counts of this clonotype. This rearrangement joins TRBV5-1 to TRBJ2-1; D unresolved. From germline, CDR1 is SGHRS and CDR2 YFSETQ. The CDR3 consists of 16 residues. With 3 bases removed from V and 0 bases from J, the gap between germline ends came to 13 bases. This CDR3 is CASSSLPPNSYNEQFF. In DNA, the CDR3 is TGCGCCAGCAGCTCACTTCCCCCGAACTCCTACAATGAGCAGTTCTTC. Filled out from reference TRBV5-1 and TRBJ2-1, the complete variable domain reads KAGVTQTPRYLIKTRGQQVTLSCSPISGHRSVSWYQQTPGQGLQFLFEYFSETQRNKGNFPGRFSGRQFSNSRSEMNVSTLELGDSALYLCASSSLPPNSYNEQFFGPGTRLTVL.

The rearrangement joins TRBV15 to TRBJ1-1, with unresolved D. The germline V gene has CDR1 LNHNV and CDR2 YYDKDF (reference sequence). V lost 5 bases and J 2 bases, leaving 9 bases between the germline ends. This CDR3 spans 13 amino acids. CDR3 sequence: CATSHDLNTEAFF. As DNA, the CDR3 is TGTGCCACCAGCCACGATCTTAACACTGAAGCTTTCTTT. Based on the CDR3 plus reference TRBV15 and TRBJ1-1, the full variable domain is DAMVIQNPRYQVTQFGKPVTLSCSQTLNHNVMYWYQQKSSQAPKLLFHYYDKDFNNEADTPDNFQSRRPNTSFCFLDIRSPGLGDTAMYLCATSHDLNTEAFFGQGTRLTVV.

In this sample, this clonotype turned up a few times. The chain combines TRBV20-1 with TRBJ2-3, with D possibly being TRBD2 (6 bases). The CDR3 length is 14 residues. The germline CDR1 and CDR2 sequences are DFQATT and SNEGSKA (reference sequence). V was trimmed by 6 bases and J by 4 bases, leaving 17 bases between them. The CDR3 DNA reads TGCAGTGCGGCAAGGGGCGGGAAGGCAGATACGCAGTATTTT. Residues: CSAARGGKADTQYF.

The chain has TRBV10-1 and TRBJ2-3; 13 nucleotides align to TRBD2. CDR3 size: 18 residues. With 0 bases clipped from V and 4 bases from J, the junction kept 7 bases outside the gene matches. In germline, CDR1 is WNHNN, CDR2 SYGVQD (reference sequence). In nucleotides, the CDR3 is TGCGCCAGCAGTGAGTCCGCGACTAGCGGGGGGCGAGCAGATACGCAGTATTTT. It yields the protein CASSESATSGGRADTQYF.

In its sample, this clonotype was seen a few times. At one end the junction does not follow the germline gene, possibly because of a read error. The J gene is TRBJ2-3, the V gene TRBV5-6; tentatively, D is TRBD1 or TRBD2 (5 bases each). This CDR3 region has 16 residues. Germline V CDR1 and CDR2: SGHDT, YYEEEE. The CDR3 here is CASSLDRLGRTDTQYF. CDR3 in DNA: TGTGCCAGCAGCTTGGACCGGTTGGGACGCACTGATACGCAGTATTTT.

CDR3 protein: CASSFLKRGRNEQFF. CDR3 DNA: TGTGCCAGCAGCTTTTTAAAGCGGGGGCGGAATGAGCAGTTCTTC. This chain joins TRBV7-9 and TRBJ2-1; 8 bases agree with TRBD2. Per the germline V gene, CDR1 is SEHNR and CDR2 is FQNEAQ (reference sequence). The CDR3 sequence is 15 residues long. Trimming removed 3 bases from V and 7 bases from J; junction bases left unmatched: 8. Based on the CDR3 plus reference TRBV7-9 and TRBJ2-1, the full variable domain is DTGVSQNPRHKITKRGQNVTFRCDPISEHNRLYWYRQTLGQGPEFLTYFQNEAQLEKSRLLSDRFSAERPKGSFSTLEIQRTEQGDSAMYLCASSFLKRGRNEQFFGPGTRLTVL.

In this sample, this clonotype turned up a few times. The V call is TRBV14, the J call TRBJ2-7; 9 nucleotides match TRBD1. Germline lookup yields CDR1 SGHDN and CDR2 FVKESK. The V gene end was trimmed by 2 bases and the J gene end by 6 bases; junction bases not matched to a gene: 11. CDR3 length: 16 residues. CDR3 protein: CASSQPGTGKGGEQYF. In DNA, the CDR3 is TGTGCCAGCAGCCAACCCGGGACAGGGAAGGGTGGCGAGCAGTACTTC.

This clonotype has ten or more counts. The V and J genes are TRBV20-1 and TRBJ1-5; 7 nucleotides agree with TRBD1. CDR1 is DFQATT and CDR2 is SNEGSKA in the germline V gene (reference sequence). This CDR3 has 13 amino acids. Germline trimming cut 5 bases from V and 7 bases from J; bases unmatched to any gene: 8. CDR3 in amino acids: CSAGRGGPQPQHF. The CDR3 DNA follows: TGCAGTGCTGGCCGAGGGGGCCCCCAGCCCCAGCATTTT.

This clonotype has a handful of counts. The V gene is TRBV21-1, the J gene TRBJ1-2; the table assigns TRBD1, which was not confirmed against the DNA. TRBV21-1 is a known pseudogene. The CDR3 sequence is 14 residues long. The CDR3 DNA sequence: TGTGCCAGCACCCCAATACGGCCCCACTATGGCTACACCTTC. It encodes CASTPIRPHYGYTF.

This clonotype came up many times. The DNA for the CDR3 is TGTGCCAGCAGCTTATATCCTTGGCGCGATACCTACGAGCAGTACTTC. Translation gives CASSLYPWRDTYEQYF. This chain joins TRBV7-2 and TRBJ2-7; D not resolved. From germline, CDR1 is SGHTA and CDR2 FQGNSA. The CDR3 has 16 residues. Trimming took off 2 bases at V and 2 bases at J, with 16 bases between the two ends.

This clonotype appeared a few times. The junction departs from germline at one end; a sequencing error may be responsible. This chain links TRBV5-1 with TRBJ2-5; 9 bases are a match to TRBD1. The CDR3 has 16 residues. Germline V gene data show CDR1 as SGHRS and CDR2 as YFSETQ. The DNA of the CDR3 is TGCGCCAGCAGCTCCGCCATGACAGGGGGGCAAGGGACCCAGTACTTC. Translation: CASSSAMTGGQGTQYF. The complete variable domain, with remaining parts taken from reference TRBV5-1 and TRBJ2-5, reads KAGVTQTPRYLIKTRGQQVTLSCSPISGHRSVSWYQQTPGQGLQFLFEYFSETQRNKGNFPGRFSGRQFSNSRSEMNVSTLELGDSALYLCASSSAMTGGQGTQYFGPGTRLLVL.

V and J are TRBV20-1 and TRBJ1-2; D gene ambiguous. V shed 4 bases and J shed 3 bases, with 9 bases lying between them. There are 12 residues in the CDR3. Germline V gene lookup returns CDR1 DFQATT and CDR2 SNEGSKA (reference sequence). The CDR3 region has the DNA TGCAGTGCTACCCTGAGATACTATGGCTACACCTTC. Its translation: CSATLRYYGYTF.

This clonotype turned up a few times. The rearrangement uses TRBV20-1 and TRBJ1-3, with D possibly TRBD1 on 5 matching bases. The CDR3 sequence is 14 residues long. V dropped 0 bases and J dropped 4 bases, with 10 bases sitting between them. CDR1 and CDR2 (germline): DFQATT, SNEGSKA (reference sequence). The chain's CDR3 is CSARDGGSGNTIYF. DNA of the CDR3: TGCAGTGCTAGAGATGGGGGGTCCGGAAACACCATATATTTT.

This clonotype showed up many times. V gene TRBV12-3 or TRBV12-4 combines with J gene TRBJ2-2; D unresolved. Trimming removed 5 bases from V and 3 bases from J, with 4 bases in between. CDR3 length equals 12 residues. CDR3 protein: CASSLHTGELFF. The CDR3 DNA reads as TGTGCCAGCAGTCTCCACACCGGGGAGCTGTTTTTT.

The chain couples TRBV20-1 to TRBJ2-1, with 8 nucleotides matching TRBD2. The CDR3 contains 15 residues. The ends lost 4 bases at V and 3 bases at J; junction bases unmatched: 8. Germline values: CDR1 DFQATT, CDR2 SNEGSKA (reference sequence). The CDR3 DNA reads as TGCAGTGCTACCCCCTTAGCGGGGAACTACAATGAGCAGTTCTTC. The encoded protein is CSATPLAGNYNEQFF.

The V call is TRBV20-1, the J call TRBJ2-3; unclear D gene. Trimming stripped 3 bases from V and 5 bases from J, with 12 bases between. The CDR3 is made up of 13 amino acids. Germline values: CDR1 DFQATT, CDR2 SNEGSKA (reference sequence). CDR3 sequence (DNA): TGCAGTGCTAGGATATGGTCCAGAGATACGCAGTATTTT. Translated: CSARIWSRDTQYF.

The chain couples TRBV20-1 to TRBJ2-1, with 12 bases matching TRBD2. The CDR3 sequence is 15 residues long. Germline assignment: CDR1 DFQATT and CDR2 SNEGSKA (reference sequence). Trimming took 3 bases from V and 4 from J; bases not matched to a gene: 4. CDR3 coding DNA: TGCAGTGCTAGCCCCGGACTAGCGGGATACAATGAGCAGTTCTTC. Translated, it gives CSASPGLAGYNEQFF.

This clonotype showed up just a few times. The genes are TRBV12-3 or TRBV12-4 and TRBJ2-5; D unresolved. V lost 3 bases to trimming and J lost 5 bases, with 10 bases between them. The CDR3 is 13 amino acids. Here the CDR3 reads CASSLDPWETQYF. Written as DNA, the CDR3 is TGTGCCAGCAGTTTGGACCCCTGGGAGACCCAGTACTTC.

CDR3 in amino acids: CSAWTSGGATDTQYF. The CDR3 coding sequence is TGCAGTGCTTGGACTAGCGGGGGGGCCACAGATACGCAGTATTTT. V and J are TRBV20-1 and TRBJ2-3; TRBD2 matches 15 bases. Losses at the gene ends were 5 bases for V and 2 bases for J; bases not matched to a gene: 2. The CDR3 loop spans 15 amino acids. The V gene's germline CDR1 is DFQATT and CDR2 SNEGSKA (reference sequence).

This clonotype has just a few counts. The chain combines TRBV5-6 with TRBJ1-3; D is unclear. CDR1 is SGHDT, CDR2 YYEEEE, per germline. This CDR3 contains 13 residues. V dropped 0 bases and J dropped 4 bases, with 5 bases sitting between them. For the CDR3, the DNA is TGTGCCAGCAGCTTGGAAATAGGAAACACCATATATTTT. It specifies CASSLEIGNTIYF.

This sequence joins TRBV6-5 and TRBJ1-2; D is unclear. Trimming shortened V by 2 bases and J by 7 bases, and 17 bases separated the two germline ends. The CDR3 has 15 amino acids. CDR1 is MNHEY, CDR2 SVGAGI, per germline. DNA of the CDR3: TGTGCCAGCAGTTACACGGAGATTGGAGTGAGTGGCTACACCTTC. The encoded protein is CASSYTEIGVSGYTF.

The count of this clonotype is one. The chain joins TRBV5-5 to TRBJ2-5; no clear D gene. Germline values: CDR1 SGHKS, CDR2 YYEKEE (reference sequence). V lost 5 bases and J 6 bases, leaving 8 bases between the germline ends. This CDR3 is 11 amino acids long. DNA for the CDR3: TGTGCCAGCAGAGAGAGGCAGACCCAGTACTTC. As protein: CASRERQTQYF.